The 30 T cell receptor beta chains below were found in one sample sequenced in a study of cytomegalovirus exposure and HLA in healthy donors. The PCR employed 60 Vbeta primers together with 13 Jbeta primers. Assay: immunoSEQ multiplex PCR; the TCRdb copy retains only in-frame clones and omits some. The data show approximately 200,000 clones, 75% to 85% seen once. Sample: PBMCs. The receptors shown here come from a girl aged 5-17 years in good health and CMV-seronegative.

DNA for the CDR3: TGTGCCAGCAGCTTAATAGGGACTAGCGCTTTCAACGAGCAGTTCTTC. It codes for CASSLIGTSAFNEQFF. The V and J genes are TRBV7-3 and TRBJ2-1, with 10 bases lining up with TRBD2. Germline V gene sequence: CDR1 SGHTA, CDR2 FQGTGA. V lost 1 base, J lost 10 bases, and 10 bases stayed unmatched. CDR3 size: 16 residues.

This sequence joins TRBV5-6 and TRBJ2-7; possible D gene TRBD1, 7 bases. Trimming took 2 bases from V and 1 from J, leaving 13 bases between them. The CDR3 extends over 15 amino acids. Per germline, CDR1 SGHDT and CDR2 YYEEEE. The CDR3 region has the DNA TGTGCCAGCAGCTTACCACAGGGGAGGTCCTACGAGCAGTACTTC. It specifies CASSLPQGRSYEQYF.

The J gene is TRBJ2-7, the V gene TRBV7-3; 7 bases fit TRBD1. CDR1 and CDR2 from the germline V gene are SGHTA and FQGTGA. V was clipped by 0 bases and J by 3 bases; unmatched bases: 2. The CDR3 sequence is 14 residues long. The CDR3 region has the DNA TGTGCCAGCAGCTTAACCTCAGGGGGCTACGAGCAGTACTTC. This encodes CASSLTSGGYEQYF.

The CDR3 sequence is CASSGPDRMNTEAFF. For the CDR3, the DNA is TGTGCCAGTAGTGGCCCGGACAGGATGAACACTGAAGCTTTCTTT. This rearrangement joins TRBV19 to TRBJ1-1, with 7 nucleotides matching TRBD1. The germline V gene has CDR1 LNHDA and CDR2 SQIVND (reference sequence). The CDR3 is 15 amino acids. V shed 5 bases, J shed 0 bases, and the junction held 6 bases outside the gene matches.

The chain is built from TRBV28 and TRBJ1-2; 8 nucleotides match TRBD1. CDR1 MDHEN and CDR2 SYDVKM come from the germline V gene. The trim removed 6 bases at V and 4 bases at J, leaving 4 bases unmatched. The CDR3 sequence is 13 residues long. The CDR3 DNA is TGTGCCAGCAGGGCTGGACAGGGCTATGGCTACACCTTC. Protein product: CASRAGQGYGYTF.

The chain carries TRBV5-1 and TRBJ2-3, with D perhaps matching TRBD1 (5 bases). Deletions cut 5 bases from V and 1 base from J, with 11 bases between. In germline, CDR1 is SGHRS, CDR2 YFSETQ. This CDR3 has 14 amino acids. For the CDR3, the DNA is TGCGCCAGCAGTCTGGCGACAGGCACAGATACGCAGTATTTT. This translates into CASSLATGTDTQYF.

This clone was observed a few times. The chain has TRBV5-4 and TRBJ1-1; possibly TRBD1 for D (5 bases). The CDR3 spans 15 residues. Germline V gene data show CDR1 as SGHNT and CDR2 as YYREEE (reference sequence). V was cut by 6 bases and J by 0 bases, with 15 bases left in between. CDR3 residues: CASTIGGLVNTEAFF. DNA of the CDR3: TGTGCCAGCACCATTGGGGGGTTAGTGAACACTGAAGCTTTCTTT.

The gene calls are TRBV15 and TRBJ2-1; tentatively, D is TRBD2 (5 bases). V lost 2 bases to trimming and J lost 7 bases, with 12 bases between them. Germline CDR1 is LNHNV and CDR2 is YYDKDF (reference sequence). The CDR3 spans 14 residues. Here the CDR3 reads CATSRSEGWNEQFF. For the CDR3, the DNA is TGTGCCACCAGCAGATCTGAGGGATGGAATGAGCAGTTCTTC.

This chain connects TRBV27 to TRBJ2-5; D is ambiguous. CDR1 is MNHEY, CDR2 SMNVEV, per germline (reference sequence). Trimming cost V 3 bases and J 2 bases, with 13 bases left between them. This CDR3 contains 15 residues. The CDR3 bases are TGTGCCAGCAGTTTCACGTGGGCGCAACAAGAGACCCAGTACTTC. Protein product: CASSFTWAQQETQYF.

The chain recombines TRBV28 with TRBJ1-2; D is uncertain. V shed 4 bases and J shed 1 base, with 13 bases lying between them. This CDR3 is built from 15 residues. The V gene's germline CDR1 is MDHEN and CDR2 SYDVKM. For the CDR3, the DNA is TGTGCCAGCAGTTCCGGGGAGAAAAATAACTATGGCTACACCTTC. As protein: CASSSGEKNNYGYTF.

This clone has a single count. The rearrangement uses TRBV7-3 and TRBJ2-2; D is possibly TRBD1 (5 bases). The germline V gene has CDR1 SGHTA and CDR2 FQGTGA. The CDR3 covers 13 residues. Trimming cost V 5 bases and J 1 base, with 5 bases left between them. This CDR3 is CASSRGNTGELFF. CDR3 in DNA: TGTGCCAGCAGCAGGGGGAACACCGGGGAGCTGTTTTTT.

The sample holds one count of this clone. V gene TRBV28 combines with J gene TRBJ2-3, with D maybe TRBD2 (6 bases). The ends were cut back, 3 bases at V and 0 bases at J, with 16 bases in the middle. Germline-derived CDR1 and CDR2 are MDHEN and SYDVKM. The CDR3 extends over 17 amino acids. DNA of the CDR3: TGTGCCAGCAGTTTTGGTTTGGGGACTGGGAGCACAGATACGCAGTATTTT. Encoded protein: CASSFGLGTGSTDTQYF.

This rearrangement joins TRBV6-5 to TRBJ1-6, with unresolved D. The germline V and J ends were trimmed by 4 bases and 7 bases, with 14 bases remaining between them. The germline CDR1 and CDR2 sequences are MNHEY and SVGAGI. The CDR3 runs to 15 residues. The CDR3 is CASSSTAGGNSPLHF. The CDR3 DNA sequence: TGTGCCAGCAGTTCTACAGCCGGAGGAAATTCACCCCTCCACTTT.

The rearrangement uses TRBV11-2 and TRBJ2-1; D remains ambiguous. The germline V and J ends were trimmed by 2 bases and 8 bases, with 10 bases remaining between them. Germline V gene sequence: CDR1 SGHAT, CDR2 FQNNGV. The CDR3 runs 13 residues. The DNA for the CDR3 is TGTGCCAGCAGCTTATCGGTTTACGATGAGCAGTTCTTC. Encoded protein: CASSLSVYDEQFF.

The gene calls are TRBV7-3 and TRBJ1-6; D is uncertain. V lost 1 base and J 2 bases, leaving 9 bases between the germline ends. The germline gives CDR1 SGHTA, CDR2 FQGTGA. The CDR3 runs to 16 residues. CDR3 nucleotide sequence: TGTGCCAGCAGCTTAAGGGGAGGGACCTATAATTCACCCCTCCACTTT. Residues: CASSLRGGTYNSPLHF.

V is TRBV27 and J is TRBJ2-7; 10 nucleotides match TRBD1. Trimming at V came to 6 bases and at J to 2 bases, leaving 7 bases not matched to a gene. Germline V gene sequence: CDR1 MNHEY, CDR2 SMNVEV (reference sequence). The CDR3 spans 15 residues. The CDR3 sequence is CASSPPDRGPYEQYF. CDR3 DNA sequence: TGTGCCAGCAGCCCTCCCGACAGGGGGCCCTACGAGCAGTACTTC.

V gene TRBV28 combines with J gene TRBJ2-5, with D perhaps matching TRBD1 (6 bases). The germline V and J ends were trimmed by 8 bases and 0 bases, with 13 bases remaining between them. Germline values: CDR1 MDHEN, CDR2 SYDVKM. CDR3 length: 14 amino acids. CDR3 sequence: CASCIGQYQETQYF. In DNA form, the CDR3 reads TGTGCCAGCTGTATTGGACAGTACCAAGAGACCCAGTACTTC. The entire variable domain, with the rest obtained from reference TRBV28 and TRBJ2-5, is as follows: DVKVTQSSRYLVKRTGEKVFLECVQDMDHENMFWYRQDPGLGLRLIYFSYDVKMKEKGDIPEGYSVSREKKERFSLILESASTNQTSMYLCASCIGQYQETQYFGPGTRLLVL.

This clone showed up just once. The rearrangement joins TRBV28 to TRBJ1-1; TRBD1 might be the D (5 bases). The CDR3 sequence is 13 residues long. Germline lookup yields CDR1 MDHEN and CDR2 SYDVKM. V lost 1 base to trimming and J lost 3 bases, with 6 bases between them. CDR3 sequence reads: CASSLLGDTEAFF. The CDR3 DNA is TGTGCCAGCAGTTTATTAGGGGACACTGAAGCTTTCTTT.

The genes are TRBV28 and TRBJ1-5; D is undetermined. The CDR3 covers 14 residues. Trimming took off 5 bases at V and 5 bases at J, with 13 bases between the two ends. Per germline, CDR1 MDHEN and CDR2 SYDVKM. This CDR3 reads CASSIGSPYQPQHF. As DNA, the CDR3 is TGTGCCAGCAGTATCGGGAGCCCATATCAGCCCCAGCATTTT.

This rearrangement joins TRBV28 to TRBJ1-2; the match to TRBD1 covers 8 bases. V lost 6 bases to trimming and J lost 2 bases; unmatched junction nucleotides: 5. The germline gives CDR1 MDHEN, CDR2 SYDVKM. This CDR3 is built from 14 residues. Here the CDR3 reads CASSTGGENYGYTF. In DNA, the CDR3 is TGTGCCAGCAGCACAGGGGGGGAAAACTATGGCTACACCTTC.

The chain carries TRBV7-2 and TRBJ2-3; 7 positions agree with TRBD2. Germline assignment: CDR1 SGHTA and CDR2 FQGNSA. The CDR3 is 13 residues long. With 8 bases clipped from V and 0 bases from J, the junction kept 2 bases outside the gene matches. In DNA, the CDR3 is TGTGCCAGCGGTAGCGGGAGCACAGATACGCAGTATTTT. It is translated as CASGSGSTDTQYF.

This clone has just one count. The gene calls are TRBV19 and TRBJ1-5; D gene unclear. CDR1 is LNHDA, CDR2 SQIVND, per germline (reference sequence). Trimming shortened V by 0 bases and J by 3 bases, and 15 bases separated the two germline ends. CDR3 length equals 17 residues. The CDR3, as DNA: TGTGCCAGTAGTATAGAACCCCCGGGCGGGGTCAATCAGCCCCAGCATTTT. Its protein is CASSIEPPGGVNQPQHF.

V and J are TRBV28 and TRBJ1-2, with D tentatively TRBD1 (5 bases). Between the trimmed V and J ends, which lost 3 bases and 4 bases, there was a span of 12 bases. The germline V gene has CDR1 MDHEN and CDR2 SYDVKM. The CDR3 is made up of 14 amino acids. This CDR3 is CASSFRQGGYGYTF. DNA for the CDR3: TGTGCCAGCAGTTTCCGTCAGGGTGGCTATGGCTACACCTTC.

This sequence joins TRBV19 and TRBJ1-5; no clear D. The CDR3 spans 13 residues. Germline V gene sequence: CDR1 LNHDA, CDR2 SQIVND (reference sequence). Trimming pared 1 base from V and 7 bases from J, leaving 8 bases between. The CDR3, as DNA: TGTGCCAGTAGTATAGTGGGCACCCAGCCCCAGCATTTT. Translation: CASSIVGTQPQHF.

This chain uses TRBV4-1 with TRBJ2-1; TRBD2 might be the D (5 bases). V was clipped by 0 bases and J by 3 bases, with 9 bases between them. Per germline, CDR1 MGHRA and CDR2 YSYEKL. The CDR3 loop spans 15 amino acids. The DNA of the CDR3 is TGCGCCAGCAGCCAAGAGCCCGGGATCTACAATGAGCAGTTCTTC. Translated, it gives CASSQEPGIYNEQFF.

This clone was counted a few times. The chain combines TRBV6-6 with TRBJ1-4; D remains unclear. Germline CDR1 and CDR2: MNHNY and SVGAGI (reference sequence). The CDR3 runs to 15 residues. V dropped 0 bases and J dropped 7 bases, with 12 bases sitting between them. CDR3 amino acids: CASSYSGRGIEKLFF. The CDR3 region has the DNA TGTGCCAGCAGTTACTCGGGCCGGGGAATTGAAAAACTGTTTTTT.

The chain recombines TRBV28 with TRBJ1-1, with 7 bases lining up with TRBD1. CDR3 size: 17 residues. Germline V gene data show CDR1 as MDHEN and CDR2 as SYDVKM. The trim removed 6 bases at V and 6 bases at J, leaving 19 bases unmatched. The CDR3 sequence is CASRDDRVWLIHAEAFF. Here the CDR3 DNA reads TGTGCCAGCAGAGACGACAGGGTATGGTTGATTCACGCTGAAGCTTTCTTT.

The chain combines TRBV27 with TRBJ2-5; weak D call: TRBD1 (6 bases). V lost 4 bases, J lost 2 bases, and 11 bases lay in between. The germline V gene has CDR1 MNHEY and CDR2 SMNVEV (reference sequence). The CDR3 runs 14 residues. The CDR3 spells CASSWTASQETQYF. The CDR3 DNA reads as TGTGCCAGCAGTTGGACAGCTTCACAAGAGACCCAGTACTTC.

This clone turned up a few times. The chain recombines TRBV28 with TRBJ1-6; no clear D gene. CDR1 and CDR2 (germline): MDHEN, SYDVKM. The CDR3 is 12 residues long. The V end lost 2 bases, the J end lost 9 bases, and 5 bases lay between the germline ends. The CDR3 sequence: CASSLGSSPLHF. The CDR3 region has the DNA TGTGCCAGCAGTTTAGGGAGTTCACCCCTCCACTTT.

The V and J genes are TRBV5-1 and TRBJ1-1; 10 nucleotides line up with TRBD1. In germline, CDR1 is SGHRS, CDR2 YFSETQ. V trimming: 0 bases; J trimming: 11 bases; junction bases outside the gene matches: 4. There are 13 residues in the CDR3. The CDR3 sequence: CASSLVGQGWAFF. The CDR3 DNA is TGCGCCAGCAGCTTGGTGGGACAGGGGTGGGCTTTCTTT.